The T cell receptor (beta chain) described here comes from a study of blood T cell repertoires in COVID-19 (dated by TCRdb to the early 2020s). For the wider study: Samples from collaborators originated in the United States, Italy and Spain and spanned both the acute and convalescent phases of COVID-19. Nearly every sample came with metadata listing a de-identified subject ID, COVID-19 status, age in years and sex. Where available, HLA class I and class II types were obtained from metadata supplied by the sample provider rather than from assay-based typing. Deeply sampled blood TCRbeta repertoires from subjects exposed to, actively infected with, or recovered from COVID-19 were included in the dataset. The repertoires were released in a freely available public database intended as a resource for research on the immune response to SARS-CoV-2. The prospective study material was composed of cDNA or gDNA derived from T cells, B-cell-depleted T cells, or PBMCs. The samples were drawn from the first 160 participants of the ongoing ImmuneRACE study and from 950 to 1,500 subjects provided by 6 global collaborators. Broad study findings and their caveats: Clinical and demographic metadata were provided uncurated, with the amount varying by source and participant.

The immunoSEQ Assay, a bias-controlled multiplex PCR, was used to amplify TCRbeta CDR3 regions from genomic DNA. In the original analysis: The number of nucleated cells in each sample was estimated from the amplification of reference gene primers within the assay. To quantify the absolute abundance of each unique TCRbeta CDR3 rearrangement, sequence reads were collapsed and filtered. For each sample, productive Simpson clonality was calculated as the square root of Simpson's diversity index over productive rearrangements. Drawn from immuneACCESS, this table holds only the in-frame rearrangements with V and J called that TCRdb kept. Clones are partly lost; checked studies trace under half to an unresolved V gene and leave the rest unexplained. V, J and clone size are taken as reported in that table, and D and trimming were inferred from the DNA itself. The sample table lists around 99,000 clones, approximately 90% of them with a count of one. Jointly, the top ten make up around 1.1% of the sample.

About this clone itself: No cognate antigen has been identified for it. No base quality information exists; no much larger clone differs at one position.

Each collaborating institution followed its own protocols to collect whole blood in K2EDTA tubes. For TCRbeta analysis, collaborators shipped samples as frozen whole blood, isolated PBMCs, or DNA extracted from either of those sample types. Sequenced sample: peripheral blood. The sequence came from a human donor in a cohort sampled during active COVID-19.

In nucleotides, the sequence is TGTGCCATCAGTGAGACGGCCTACGAGCAGTACTTC. This gives the protein CAISETAYEQYF. The sequence is built from TRBV10-3 and TRBJ2-7; the D gene identity is not certain. The CDR3 numbers 12 residues from cysteine through phenylalanine. The CDR3 DNA has 36 bases and is translated from base 1. The CDR1 and CDR2 encoded by the germline V gene are ENHRY and SYGVKD. The junction carries 4 bases between V and J, which are trimmed by 2 bases and 2 bases respectively.